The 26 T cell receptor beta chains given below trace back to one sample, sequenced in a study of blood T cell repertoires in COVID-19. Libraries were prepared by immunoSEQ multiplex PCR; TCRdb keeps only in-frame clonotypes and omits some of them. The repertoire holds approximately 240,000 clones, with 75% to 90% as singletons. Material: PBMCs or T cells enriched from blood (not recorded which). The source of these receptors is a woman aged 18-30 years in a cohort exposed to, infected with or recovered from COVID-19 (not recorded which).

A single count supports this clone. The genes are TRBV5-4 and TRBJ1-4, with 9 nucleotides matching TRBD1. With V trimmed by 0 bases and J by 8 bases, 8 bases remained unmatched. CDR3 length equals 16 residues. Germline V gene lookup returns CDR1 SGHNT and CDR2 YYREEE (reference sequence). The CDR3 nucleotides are TGTGCCAGCAGCTTGGATAGGACAGGGGTCGGGGAAAAACTGTTTTTT. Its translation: CASSLDRTGVGEKLFF.

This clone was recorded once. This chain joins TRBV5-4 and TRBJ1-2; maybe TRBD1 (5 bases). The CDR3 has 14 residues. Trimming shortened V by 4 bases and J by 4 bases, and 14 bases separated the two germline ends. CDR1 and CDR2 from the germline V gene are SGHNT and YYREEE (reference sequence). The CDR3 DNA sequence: TGTGCCAGCAGCGGCTGGGGCAGTGCCTATGGCTACACCTTC. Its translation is CASSGWGSAYGYTF.

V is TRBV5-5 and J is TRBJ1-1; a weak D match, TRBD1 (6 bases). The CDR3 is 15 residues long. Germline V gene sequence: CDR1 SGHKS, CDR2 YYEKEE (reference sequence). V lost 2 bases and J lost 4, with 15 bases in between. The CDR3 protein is CASSFIFTGFTEAFF. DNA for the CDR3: TGTGCCAGCAGCTTTATATTCACAGGGTTCACTGAAGCTTTCTTT.

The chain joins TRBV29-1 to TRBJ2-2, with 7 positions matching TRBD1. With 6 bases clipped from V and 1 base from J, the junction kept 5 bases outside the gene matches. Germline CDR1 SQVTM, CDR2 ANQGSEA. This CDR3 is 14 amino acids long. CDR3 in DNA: TGCAGCGTCAATCGGGACAGGAACACCGGGGAGCTGTTTTTT. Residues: CSVNRDRNTGELFF.

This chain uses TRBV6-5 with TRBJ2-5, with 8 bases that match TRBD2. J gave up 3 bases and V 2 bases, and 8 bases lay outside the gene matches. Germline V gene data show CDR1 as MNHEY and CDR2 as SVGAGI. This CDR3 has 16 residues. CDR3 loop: CASSYGAGGRKETQYF. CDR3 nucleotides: TGTGCCAGCAGTTACGGGGCGGGGGGAAGAAAAGAGACCCAGTACTTC.

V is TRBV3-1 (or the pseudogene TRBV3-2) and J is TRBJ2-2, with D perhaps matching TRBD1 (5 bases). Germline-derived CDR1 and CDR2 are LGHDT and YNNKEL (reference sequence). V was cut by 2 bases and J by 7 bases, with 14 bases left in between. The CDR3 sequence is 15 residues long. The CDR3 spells CASSQTGARSGELFF. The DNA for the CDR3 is TGTGCCAGCAGCCAAACAGGAGCCCGGAGCGGGGAGCTGTTTTTT.

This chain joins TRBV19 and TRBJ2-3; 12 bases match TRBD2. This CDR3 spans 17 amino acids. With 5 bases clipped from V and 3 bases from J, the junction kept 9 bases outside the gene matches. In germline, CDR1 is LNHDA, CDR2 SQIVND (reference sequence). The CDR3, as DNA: TGTGCCAGTAGTTCTGCTAGCGGGGGGGGAGGTACAGATACGCAGTATTTT. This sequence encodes CASSSASGGGGTDTQYF.

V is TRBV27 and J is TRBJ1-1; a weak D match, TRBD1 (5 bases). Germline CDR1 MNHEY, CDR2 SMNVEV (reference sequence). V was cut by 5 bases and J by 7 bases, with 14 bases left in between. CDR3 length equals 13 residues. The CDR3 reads CASSPGTGYEAFF. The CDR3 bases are TGTGCCAGCAGTCCCGGGACTGGGTATGAAGCTTTCTTT.

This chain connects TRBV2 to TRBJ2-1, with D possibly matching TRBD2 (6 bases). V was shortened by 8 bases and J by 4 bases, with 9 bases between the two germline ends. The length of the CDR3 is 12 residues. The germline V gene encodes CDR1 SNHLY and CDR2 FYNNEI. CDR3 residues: CASGGNYNEQFF. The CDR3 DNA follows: TGTGCCAGCGGGGGGAATTACAATGAGCAGTTCTTC.

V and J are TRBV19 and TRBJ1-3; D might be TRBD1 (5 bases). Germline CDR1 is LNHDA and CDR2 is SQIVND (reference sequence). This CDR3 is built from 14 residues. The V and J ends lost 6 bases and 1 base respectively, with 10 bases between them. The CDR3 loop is CASRPRGSGNTIYF. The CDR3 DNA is TGTGCCAGTAGACCCCGGGGGTCTGGAAACACCATATATTTT.

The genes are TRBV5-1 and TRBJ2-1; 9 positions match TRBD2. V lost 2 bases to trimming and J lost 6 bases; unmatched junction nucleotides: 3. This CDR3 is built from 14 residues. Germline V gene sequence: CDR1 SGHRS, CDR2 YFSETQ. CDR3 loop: CASSLAGGSNEQFF. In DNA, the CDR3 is TGCGCCAGCAGCTTAGCGGGGGGATCCAATGAGCAGTTCTTC.

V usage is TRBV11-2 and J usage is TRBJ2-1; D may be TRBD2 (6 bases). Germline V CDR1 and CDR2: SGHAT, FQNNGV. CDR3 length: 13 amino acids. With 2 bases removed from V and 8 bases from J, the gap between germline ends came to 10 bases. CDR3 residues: CASSLYSSDEQFF. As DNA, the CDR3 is TGTGCCAGCAGCTTATATTCTAGCGATGAGCAGTTCTTC.

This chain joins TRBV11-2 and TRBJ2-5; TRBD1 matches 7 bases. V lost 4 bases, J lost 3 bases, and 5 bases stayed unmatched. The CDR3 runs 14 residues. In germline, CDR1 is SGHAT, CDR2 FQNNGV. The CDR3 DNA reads TGTGCCAGCAGCTCGGGACAGACGGAAGAGACCCAGTACTTC. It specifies CASSSGQTEETQYF.

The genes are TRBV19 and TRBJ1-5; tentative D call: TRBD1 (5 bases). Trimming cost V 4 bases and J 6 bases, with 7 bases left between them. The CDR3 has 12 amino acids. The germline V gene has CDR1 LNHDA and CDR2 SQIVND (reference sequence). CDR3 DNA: TGTGCCAGTAGTACCGGGGGTCAGCCCCAGCATTTT. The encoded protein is CASSTGGQPQHF. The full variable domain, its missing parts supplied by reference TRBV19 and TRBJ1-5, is DGGITQSPKYLFRKEGQNVTLSCEQNLNHDAMYWYRQDPGQGLRLIYYSQIVNDFQKGDIAEGYSVSREKKESFPLTVTSAQKNPTAFYLCASSTGGQPQHFGDGTRLSIL.

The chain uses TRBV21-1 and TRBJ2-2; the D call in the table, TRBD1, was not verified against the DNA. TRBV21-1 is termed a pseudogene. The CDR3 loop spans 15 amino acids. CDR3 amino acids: CASGLRGQGTGELFF. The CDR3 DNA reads TGTGCCAGCGGGTTACGGGGACAGGGCACCGGGGAGCTGTTTTTT.

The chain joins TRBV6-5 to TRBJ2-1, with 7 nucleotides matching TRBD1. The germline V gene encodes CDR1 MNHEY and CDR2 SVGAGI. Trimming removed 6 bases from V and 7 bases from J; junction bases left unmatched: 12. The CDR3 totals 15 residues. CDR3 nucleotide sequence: TGTGCCAGCAGATATCTACAGGGGAGTGCAAATGAGCAGTTCTTC. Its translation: CASRYLQGSANEQFF.

CDR3 bases: TGCGCCAGCAGCCAACCGCCGGGACAGGGCCCCCAAGAGACCCAGTACTTC. Translation gives CASSQPPGQGPQETQYF. The chain employs TRBV4-1 and TRBJ2-5; 9 bases are a match to TRBD1. V was clipped by 2 bases and J by 1 base; unmatched bases: 8. Germline-derived CDR1 and CDR2 are MGHRA and YSYEKL. This CDR3 spans 17 amino acids.

DNA for the CDR3: TGTGCCAGCAGCTTGGACAGATACACTGAAGCTTTCTTT. This codes for CASSLDRYTEAFF. The genes are TRBV5-5 and TRBJ1-1; D call uncertain. The V and J ends lost 0 bases and 3 bases respectively, with 6 bases between them. CDR3 length equals 13 residues. Germline V gives CDR1 SGHKS, CDR2 YYEKEE (reference sequence).

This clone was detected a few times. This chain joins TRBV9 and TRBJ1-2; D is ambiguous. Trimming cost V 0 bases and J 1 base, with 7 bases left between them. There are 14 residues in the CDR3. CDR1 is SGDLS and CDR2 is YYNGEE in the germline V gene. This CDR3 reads CASSVGQINYGYTF. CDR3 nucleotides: TGTGCCAGCAGCGTAGGGCAGATTAACTATGGCTACACCTTC.

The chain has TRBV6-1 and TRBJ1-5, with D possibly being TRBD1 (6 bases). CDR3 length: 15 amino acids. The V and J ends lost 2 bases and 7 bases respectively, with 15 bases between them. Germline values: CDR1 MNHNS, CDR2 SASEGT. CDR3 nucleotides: TGTGCCAGCAGTGAAAAGCGTGGGGGCGGCCAGCCCCAGCATTTT. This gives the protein CASSEKRGGGQPQHF.

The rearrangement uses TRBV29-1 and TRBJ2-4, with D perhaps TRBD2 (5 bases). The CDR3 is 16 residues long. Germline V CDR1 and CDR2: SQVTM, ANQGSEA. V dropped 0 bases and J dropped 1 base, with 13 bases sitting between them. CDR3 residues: CSVEDGGRSAKNIQYF. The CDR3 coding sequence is TGCAGCGTTGAAGATGGAGGCCGTTCGGCCAAAAACATTCAGTACTTC. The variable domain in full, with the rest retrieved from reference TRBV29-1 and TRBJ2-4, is SAVISQKPSRDICQRGTSLTIQCQVDSQVTMMFWYRQQPGQSLTLIATANQGSEATYESGFVIDKFPISRPNLTFSTLTVSNMSPEDSSIYLCSVEDGGRSAKNIQYFGAGTRLSVL.

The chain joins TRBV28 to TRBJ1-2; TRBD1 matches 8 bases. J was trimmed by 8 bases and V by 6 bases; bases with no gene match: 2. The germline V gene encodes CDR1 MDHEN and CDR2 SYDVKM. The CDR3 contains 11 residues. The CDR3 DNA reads TGTGCCAGCAGGGACAGGGACGGCTACACCTTC. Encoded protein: CASRDRDGYTF.

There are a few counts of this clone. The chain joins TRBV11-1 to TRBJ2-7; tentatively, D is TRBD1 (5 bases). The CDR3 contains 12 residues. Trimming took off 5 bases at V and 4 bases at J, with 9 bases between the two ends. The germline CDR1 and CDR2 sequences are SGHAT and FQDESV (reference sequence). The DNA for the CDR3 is TGTGCCAGCAGCCAGGGATCTTACGAGCAGTACTTC. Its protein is CASSQGSYEQYF.

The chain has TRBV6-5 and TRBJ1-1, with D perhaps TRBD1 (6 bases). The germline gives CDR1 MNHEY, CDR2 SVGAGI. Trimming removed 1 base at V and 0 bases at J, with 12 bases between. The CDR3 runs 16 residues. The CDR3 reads CASSYLGAGMNTEAFF. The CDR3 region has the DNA TGTGCCAGCAGTTACTTGGGGGCAGGGATGAACACTGAAGCTTTCTTT.

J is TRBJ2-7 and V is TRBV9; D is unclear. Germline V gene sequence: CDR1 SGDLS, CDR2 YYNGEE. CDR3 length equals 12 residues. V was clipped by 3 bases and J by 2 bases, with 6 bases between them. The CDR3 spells CASSASPYEQYF. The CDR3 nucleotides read TGTGCCAGCAGCGCCTCCCCCTACGAGCAGTACTTC. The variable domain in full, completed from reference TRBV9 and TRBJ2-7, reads DSGVTQTPKHLITATGQRVTLRCSPRSGDLSVYWYQQSLDQGLQFLIQYYNGEERAKGNILERFSAQQFPDLHSELNLSSLELGDSALYFCASSASPYEQYFGPGTRLTVT.

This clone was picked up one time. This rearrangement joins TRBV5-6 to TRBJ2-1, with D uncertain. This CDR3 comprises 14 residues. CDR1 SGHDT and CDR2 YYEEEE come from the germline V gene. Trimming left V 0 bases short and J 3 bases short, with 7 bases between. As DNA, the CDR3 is TGTGCCAGCAGCTTGGAGTCACACTACAATGAGCAGTTCTTC. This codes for CASSLESHYNEQFF.